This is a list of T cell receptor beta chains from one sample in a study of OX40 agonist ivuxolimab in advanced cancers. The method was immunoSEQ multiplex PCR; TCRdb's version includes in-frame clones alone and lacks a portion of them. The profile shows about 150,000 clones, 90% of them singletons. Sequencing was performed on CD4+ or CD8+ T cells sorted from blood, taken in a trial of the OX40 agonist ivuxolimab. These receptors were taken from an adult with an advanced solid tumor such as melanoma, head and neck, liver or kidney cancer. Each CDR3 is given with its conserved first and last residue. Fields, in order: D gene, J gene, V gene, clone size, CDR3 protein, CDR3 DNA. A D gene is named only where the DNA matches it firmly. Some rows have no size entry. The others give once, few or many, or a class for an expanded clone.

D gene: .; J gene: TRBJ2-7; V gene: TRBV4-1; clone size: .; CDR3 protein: CASSQDTYEQYF; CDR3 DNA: TGCGCCAGCAGCCAAGACACCTACGAGCAGTACTTC
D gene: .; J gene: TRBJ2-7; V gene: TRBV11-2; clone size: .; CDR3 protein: CASSTGRSAYEQYF; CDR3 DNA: TGTGCCAGCAGTACGGGGCGCTCGGCCTACGAGCAGTACTTC
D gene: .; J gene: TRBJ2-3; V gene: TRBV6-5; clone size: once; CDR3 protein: CASSVPGGTQYF; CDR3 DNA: TGTGCCAGCAGTGTCCCGGGCGGTACGCAGTATTTT
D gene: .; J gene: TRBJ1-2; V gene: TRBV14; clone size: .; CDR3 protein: CASSPPGHPDNGYTF; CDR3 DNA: TGTGCCAGCAGCCCCCCCGGCCACCCCGATAATGGCTACACCTTC
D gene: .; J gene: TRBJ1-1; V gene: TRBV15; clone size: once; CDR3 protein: CATKRTGMNTEAFF; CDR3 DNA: TGTGCCACCAAAAGAACAGGGATGAACACTGAAGCTTTCTTT
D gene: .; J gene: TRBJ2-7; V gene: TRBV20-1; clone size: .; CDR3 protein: CSARDADEQYF; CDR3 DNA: TGCAGTGCTAGAGACGCAGACGAGCAGTACTTC
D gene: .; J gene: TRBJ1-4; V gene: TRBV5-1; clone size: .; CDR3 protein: CASSFGTRYPEKLFF; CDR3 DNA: TGCGCCAGCAGCTTCGGGACACGGTATCCGGAAAAACTGTTTTTT
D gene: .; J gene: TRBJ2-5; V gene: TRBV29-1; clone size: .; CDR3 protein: CSVEDGASEQYF; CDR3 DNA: TGCAGCGTTGAAGATGGGGCCAGTGAGCAGTACTTC
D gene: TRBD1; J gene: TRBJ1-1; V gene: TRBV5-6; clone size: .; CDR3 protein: CASSHRTGGLSEAFF; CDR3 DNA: TGTGCCAGCAGCCACCGGACAGGGGGTTTGTCTGAAGCTTTCTTT
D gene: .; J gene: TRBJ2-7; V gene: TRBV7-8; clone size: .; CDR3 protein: CASSSPSWGSYEQYF; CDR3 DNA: TGTGCCAGCAGCTCCCCTTCCTGGGGCTCCTACGAGCAGTACTTC
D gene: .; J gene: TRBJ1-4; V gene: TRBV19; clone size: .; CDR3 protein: CASRTLTTNEKLFF; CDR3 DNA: TGTGCCAGTAGAACTCTAACAACTAATGAAAAACTGTTTTTT
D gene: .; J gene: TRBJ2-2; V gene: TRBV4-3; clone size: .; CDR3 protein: CASSQEVVGQGNTGELFF; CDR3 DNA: TGCGCCAGCAGCCAAGAGGTAGTGGGGCAGGGGAACACCGGGGAGCTGTTTTTT
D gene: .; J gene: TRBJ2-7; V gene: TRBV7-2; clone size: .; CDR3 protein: CASSLAENSYEQYF; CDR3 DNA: TGTGCCAGCAGCTTAGCGGAGAACTCCTACGAGCAGTACTTC
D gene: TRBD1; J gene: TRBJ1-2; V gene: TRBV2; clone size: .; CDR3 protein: CASSERGRGDYGYTF; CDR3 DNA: TGTGCCAGCAGTGAGAGGGGCAGGGGGGACTATGGCTACACCTTC
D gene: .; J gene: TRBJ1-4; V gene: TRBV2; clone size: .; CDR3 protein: CASSLRGTTNEKLFF; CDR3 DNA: TGTGCCAGCAGTCTTAGGGGAACAACTAATGAAAAACTGTTTTTT
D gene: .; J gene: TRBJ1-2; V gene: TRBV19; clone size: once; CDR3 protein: CASRSTSGLRSGYTF; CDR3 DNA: TGTGCCAGTAGAAGTACGTCCGGGTTGCGGTCTGGCTACACCTTC
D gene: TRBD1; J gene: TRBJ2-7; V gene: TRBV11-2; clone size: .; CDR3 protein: CASSLDQHTGAYEQYF; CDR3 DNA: TGTGCCAGCAGCTTAGATCAACATACAGGGGCCTACGAGCAGTACTTC
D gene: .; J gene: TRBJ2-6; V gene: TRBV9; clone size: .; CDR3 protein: CASSTRQGLAAGANVLTF; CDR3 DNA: TGTGCCAGCAGCACCCGACAGGGACTTGCTGCTGGGGCCAACGTCCTGACTTTC
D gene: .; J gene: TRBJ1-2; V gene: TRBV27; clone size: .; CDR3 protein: CASRSGGLNYGYTF; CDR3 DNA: TGTGCCAGTAGGTCGGGGGGGCTAAACTATGGCTACACCTTC
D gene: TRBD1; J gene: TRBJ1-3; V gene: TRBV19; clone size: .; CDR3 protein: CASGRQGGNTIYF; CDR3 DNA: TGTGCCAGTGGAAGACAGGGAGGAAACACCATATATTTT
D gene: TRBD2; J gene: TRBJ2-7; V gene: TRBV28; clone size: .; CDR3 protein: CASSRGGVSSYEQYF; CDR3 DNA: TGTGCCAGCAGTCGGGGGGGCGTGAGCTCCTACGAGCAGTACTTC
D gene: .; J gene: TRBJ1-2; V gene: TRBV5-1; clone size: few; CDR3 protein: CASSSAYTGQGYTF; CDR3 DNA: TGCGCCAGCAGCTCGGCCTATACAGGGCAAGGCTACACCTTC
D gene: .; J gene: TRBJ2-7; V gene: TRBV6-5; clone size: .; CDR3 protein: CASGQGISYEQYF; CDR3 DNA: TGTGCCAGCGGGCAGGGTATATCCTACGAGCAGTACTTC
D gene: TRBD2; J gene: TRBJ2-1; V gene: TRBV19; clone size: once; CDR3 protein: CASKRPAGGHNEQFF; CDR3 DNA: TGTGCCAGTAAGCGACCAGCGGGAGGCCACAATGAGCAGTTCTTC
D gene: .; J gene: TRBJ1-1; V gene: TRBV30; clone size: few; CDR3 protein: CAWSVNENTEAFF; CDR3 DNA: TGTGCCTGGAGTGTTAATGAGAACACTGAAGCTTTCTTT
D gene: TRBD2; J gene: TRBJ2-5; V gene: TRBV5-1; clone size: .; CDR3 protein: CASSQTLSRDYEVQYF; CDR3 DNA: TGCGCCAGCAGCCAAACTCTTTCAAGGGACTACGAGGTGCAGTACTTC
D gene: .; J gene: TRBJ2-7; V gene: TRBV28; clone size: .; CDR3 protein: CASRRSPYEQYF; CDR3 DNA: TGTGCCAGCAGGCGGTCTCCCTACGAGCAGTACTTC